These T cell receptor beta chains were read from a single sample in a study of identical twins. TCRdb called the 5' RACE reads again in MiXCR, with one record for every CDR3 protein. The profile shows approximately 490,000 distinct CDR3 sequences, approximately 20% of them singletons. The data were also submitted as part of a second study, on yellow fever vaccine responses in identical twins.

Sequencing was carried out using CD4+ T cells sorted from blood. These receptors came from a woman between 18 and 29 years old in good health. The CDR3 runs from the conserved cysteine through the conserved F or W. Fields, in order: D gene, clone size, J gene, V gene, CDR3 DNA, CDR3 protein. The D gene is left open where the match is weak. Expanded clones are given a class, and other clones once, few, many or no size at all.

NA | NA | TRBJ2-1 | TRBV29-1 | TGCAGCGTTCCAGGGGAGAATGAGCAGTTCTTC | CSVPGENEQFF
NA | few | TRBJ1-6 | TRBV2 | TGTGCCATTGCCGACAGACCATCCTATAATTCACCCCTCCACTTT | CAIADRPSYNSPLHF
TRBD2 | few | TRBJ2-5 | TRBV7-9 | TGTGCCAGCAGCTCTTCGGGGGGGCGCCAAGAGACCCAGTACTTC | CASSSSGGRQETQYF
TRBD2 | few | TRBJ2-2 | TRBV12-3/TRBV12-4 | TGTGCCAGCAGCTACCGACCGGGACTAGCGGGCACCGGGGAGCTGTTTTTT | CASSYRPGLAGTGELFF
TRBD2 | few | TRBJ2-3 | TRBV20-1 | TGCAGTGTTTCTCTGACTAGCGGATTCACAGATACGCAGTATTTT | CSVSLTSGFTDTQYF
NA | many | TRBJ1-6 | TRBV9 | TGTGCCAGCAGCGCCGAGGGGTACAGGAGCTCCTATAATTCACCCCTCCACTTT | CASSAEGYRSSYNSPLHF
TRBD1 | NA | TRBJ2-5 | TRBV6-5 | TGTGCCAGCAGTTACTATCCGGGACAGGGGATCCAAGAGACCCAGTACTTC | CASSYYPGQGIQETQYF
NA | NA | TRBJ1-5 | TRBV12-3/TRBV12-4 | TGTGCCAGCAGGGGTGGCGGAAATAGCAATCAGCCCCAGCATTTT | CASRGGGNSNQPQHF
NA | NA | TRBJ2-5 | TRBV4-1 | TGCGCCAGCGCCATGCTCTATGTCGGGGGTACCCAAGAGACCCAGTACTTC | CASAMLYVGGTQETQYF
NA | NA | TRBJ1-1 | TRBV12-3/TRBV12-4 | TGTGCCAGCAGTTTAAGGGGGAGCGCTTTCTTT | CASSLRGSAFF
NA | NA | TRBJ2-7 | TRBV7-6 | TGTGCCAGCAGCGTGGACAGTGGGGTCTACGAGCAGTACTTC | CASSVDSGVYEQYF
TRBD1 | many | TRBJ1-2 | TRBV12-3/TRBV12-4 | TGTGCCAGCCGACCCCCCGGGACAGTCAACTATGGCTACACCTTC | CASRPPGTVNYGYTF
NA | NA | TRBJ2-1 | TRBV20-1 | TGCAGTGCTAGAGATCGGGGCAGCGCGGGGAATGAGCAGTTCTTC | CSARDRGSAGNEQFF
NA | NA | TRBJ2-1 | TRBV10-3 | TGTGCCATCAGTGGGCTAGCCAATTACAATGAGCAGTTCTTC | CAISGLANYNEQFF
TRBD2 | NA | TRBJ2-3 | TRBV4-1 | TGCGCCAGCAGCCAGCTCCTAGCGGGAGGGGATACGCAGTATTTT | CASSQLLAGGDTQYF
NA | NA | TRBJ2-2 | TRBV12-3/TRBV12-4 | TGTGCCAGCAGTTCCCGACCTACCGGGGAGCTGTTTTTT | CASSSRPTGELFF
NA | NA | TRBJ2-3 | TRBV20-1 | TGCAGTGCTAGTGGACGGGGTATCTGGATCACAGATACGCAGTATTTT | CSASGRGIWITDTQYF
TRBD2 | NA | TRBJ2-7 | TRBV3-1 | TGTGCCAGCAGCCAGGGACTAGCGGGAGCGAGCTCCTACGAGCAGTACTTC | CASSQGLAGASSYEQYF
NA | few | TRBJ1-2 | TRBV28 | TGTGCCACCCAAGGGGGGGGTAACTATGGCTACACCTTC | CATQGGGNYGYTF
NA | NA | TRBJ2-3 | TRBV10-2 | TGCGCCAGCAGGGGCACTTTGACAGGACTGGGCACAGATACGCAGTATTTT | CASRGTLTGLGTDTQYF
TRBD1 | once | TRBJ2-7 | TRBV18 | TGTGCCAGCTCACCACGCGGACAGGACGAGCAGTACTTC | CASSPRGQDEQYF
TRBD2 | many | TRBJ2-1 | TRBV4-1 | TGCGCCAGCAGCCAAGATCAAGCGGGGGGGCCGCGGAATGAGCAGTTCTTC | CASSQDQAGGPRNEQFF
NA | few | TRBJ2-7 | TRBV20-1 | TGCAGTGCTAGGCGGTCGGGGTTAGGGCAGTACTTC | CSARRSGLGQYF
NA | NA | TRBJ2-7 | TRBV9 | TGTGCCAGCAGCGTACATTCGACTAGTGAGAACGAGCAGTACTTC | CASSVHSTSENEQYF
NA | few | TRBJ1-6 | TRBV7-9 | TGTGCCAGCAGCTTATACCAGGGACGTAATTCACCCCTCCACTTT | CASSLYQGRNSPLHF
TRBD1 | NA | TRBJ2-3 | TRBV5-1 | TGCGCCAGCAGCTTAATATTGACAGGGCCAGATACGCAGTATTTT | CASSLILTGPDTQYF
NA | NA | TRBJ2-5 | TRBV7-6 | TGTGCCAGCAGCTTAGCCGGCGCTAGCAGACAAGAGACCCAGTACTTC | CASSLAGASRQETQYF
TRBD1 | few | TRBJ1-1 | TRBV6-1 | TGTGCCAGCAGTGTCGCAGGGGGAGCTTTCTTT | CASSVAGGAFF
NA | NA | TRBJ2-2 | TRBV6-1 | TGTGCCAGCACACGGGACTCGGGTGGCACCGGGGAGCTGTTTTTT | CASTRDSGGTGELFF
TRBD1 | NA | TRBJ2-5 | TRBV15 | TGTGCCACCAGCAGACAACCGACAGGGGAAGAGACCCAGTACTTC | CATSRQPTGEETQYF
NA | NA | TRBJ2-2 | TRBV5-6 | TGTGCCAGCAGCTTGCCCTCTAAAGCGAACACCGGGGAGCTGTTTTTT | CASSLPSKANTGELFF
NA | NA | TRBJ1-1 | TRBV18 | TGTGCCAGCTCACCACGTTCCCTGGGGGGGAGCACTGAAGCTTTCTTT | CASSPRSLGGSTEAFF
TRBD1 | few | TRBJ2-2 | TRBV5-6 | TGTGCCAGCAACTTAAAAACGACAGGGGACACCGGGGAGCTGTTTTTT | CASNLKTTGDTGELFF
TRBD2 | NA | TRBJ2-3 | TRBV4-1 | TGCGCCAGCAGCCAACCTGGACTAGCGGGAGTTACAGATACGCAGTATTTT | CASSQPGLAGVTDTQYF
TRBD2 | few | TRBJ2-1 | TRBV18 | TGTGCCACCTTTCTCGGGGGTAGCGGGAGCAATGAGCAGTTCTTC | CATFLGGSGSNEQFF
NA | few | TRBJ1-1 | TRBV20-1 | TGCAGTGCTAGAGAGGGGAACACTGAAGCTTTCTTT | CSAREGNTEAFF
TRBD1 | few | TRBJ2-3 | TRBV10-3 | TGTGCCATCAGTGAGCGACAGGGGCCCCCAGATACGCAGTATTTT | CAISERQGPPDTQYF
NA | NA | TRBJ2-7 | TRBV6-1 | TGTGCCAGCAGTGAATGGGCTAGCGCTGACTACGAGCAGTACTTC | CASSEWASADYEQYF
NA | NA | TRBJ2-7 | TRBV7-2 | TGTGCCAGCAGCTTAGGACTCACCTCCTACGAGCAGTACTTC | CASSLGLTSYEQYF
NA | few | TRBJ2-4 | TRBV12-5 | TGTGCTAGTGGTTATGGTACCGGACAGAAAAACATTCAGTACTTC | CASGYGTGQKNIQYF
NA | few | TRBJ2-2 | TRBV15 | TGTGCCACCAGCAGGGGCGGGAACACCGGGGAGCTGTTTTTT | CATSRGGNTGELFF
TRBD1 | few | TRBJ1-6 | TRBV2 | TGTGCCAGCAAGAATCAACAGGGGGCCGGTTCACCCCTCCACTTT | CASKNQQGAGSPLHF
NA | few | TRBJ1-2 | TRBV12-3/TRBV12-4 | TGTGCCAGCAGCCCTCTCTACGGCTATGGCTACACCTTC | CASSPLYGYGYTF
TRBD1 | NA | TRBJ2-7 | TRBV10-2 | TGCGCCAGCAGCCCTACCCCCGACAGGGGACCCTACGAGCAGTACTTC | CASSPTPDRGPYEQYF
NA | NA | TRBJ2-7 | TRBV11-2 | TGTGCCAGCAGCTTAGCCCCTCGTGGGTCCAGGGTTTACGAGCAGTACTTC | CASSLAPRGSRVYEQYF
NA | few | TRBJ1-5 | TRBV29-1 | TGCAGCGTTGTGGATAGCAATCAGCCCCAGCATTTT | CSVVDSNQPQHF
NA | NA | TRBJ2-1 | TRBV20-1 | TGCAGTGCGGTCACTCCTACTGGCAACAATGAGCAGTTCTTC | CSAVTPTGNNEQFF
NA | many | TRBJ1-5 | TRBV4-1 | TGCGCCAGCAGCCAAGGGCGGGGGACGGAATATAGCAATCAGCCCCAGCATTTT | CASSQGRGTEYSNQPQHF
NA | once | TRBJ1-1 | TRBV29-1 | TGCAGCGTAAAAAGAGGGGAGAGGGAAGCTTTCTTT | CSVKRGEREAFF
NA | NA | TRBJ2-1 | TRBV7-9 | TGTGCCAGCAGCTTAGTACAGGTTGGAGGTGAGCAGTTCTTC | CASSLVQVGGEQFF
TRBD1 | few | TRBJ1-1 | TRBV6-5 | TGTGCCAGCAGTTCGAGGGGGCTATACACTGAAGCTTTCTTT | CASSSRGLYTEAFF
NA | once | TRBJ2-1 | TRBV4-2 | TGTGCCAGCAGCCAAGATCCGGGGGACCTGACTGGTGAGCAGTTCTTC | CASSQDPGDLTGEQFF
TRBD2 | NA | TRBJ2-1 | TRBV12-3/TRBV12-4 | TGTGCCAGCAGTTCCCTCGGGACTAGTGGGTTCTTC | CASSSLGTSGFF
NA | few | TRBJ2-1 | TRBV9 | TGTGCCAGCAGCGTAGCTGAGGGGTTTGGTGAGCAGTTCTTC | CASSVAEGFGEQFF
NA | many | TRBJ2-4 | TRBV28 | TGTGCCAGCAGTCTAGCCAAAAACATTCAGTACTTC | CASSLAKNIQYF
NA | NA | TRBJ2-5 | TRBV12-3/TRBV12-4 | TGTGCCAGCAGTTTGGGGGCTAGCCAAGAGACCCAGTACTTC | CASSLGASQETQYF
TRBD2 | NA | TRBJ2-1 | TRBV5-1 | TGCGCCAGCAGCCCCTTGACTAGCGGGGGGGCCGGGAATGAGCAGTTCTTC | CASSPLTSGGAGNEQFF
TRBD2 | NA | TRBJ2-5 | TRBV11-3 | TGTGCCAGCAGCTTAAAGGCTCGCGGGGGAGAGACCCAGTACTTC | CASSLKARGGETQYF
NA | few | TRBJ2-4 | TRBV6-1 | TGTGCCAGCAGTAGGGGGCGGGGGGTCCAAAACATTCAGTACTTC | CASSRGRGVQNIQYF
NA | NA | TRBJ2-7 | TRBV20-1 | TGCAGTGCTAGTCACAGCCTAGCCTACGAGCAGTACTTC | CSASHSLAYEQYF